This T cell receptor (beta chain) appears in the sequencing data of a study of blood T cell repertoires in COVID-19. V was pared by 1 base and J by 0 bases, with 9 bases between. Germline V gene data show CDR1 as MDHEN and CDR2 as SYDVKM. CDR3 length: 16 amino acids. Measured with immunoSEQ multiplex PCR; TCRdb has only the in-frame clones, and not every one. The profile shows around 130,000 clones, about four fifths of them singletons. This clone was recorded many times. Sequencing was carried out using peripheral blood. The sequence was obtained from a man aged 80 or over with acute or convalescent COVID-19. The rearrangement uses TRBV28 and TRBJ2-2, with TRBD2 as a possible D gene (6 bases). Written as DNA, the CDR3 is TGTGCCAGCAGTTTATCGGGACTGACGAACACCGGGGAGCTGTTTTTT. Translated: CASSLSGLTNTGELFF.